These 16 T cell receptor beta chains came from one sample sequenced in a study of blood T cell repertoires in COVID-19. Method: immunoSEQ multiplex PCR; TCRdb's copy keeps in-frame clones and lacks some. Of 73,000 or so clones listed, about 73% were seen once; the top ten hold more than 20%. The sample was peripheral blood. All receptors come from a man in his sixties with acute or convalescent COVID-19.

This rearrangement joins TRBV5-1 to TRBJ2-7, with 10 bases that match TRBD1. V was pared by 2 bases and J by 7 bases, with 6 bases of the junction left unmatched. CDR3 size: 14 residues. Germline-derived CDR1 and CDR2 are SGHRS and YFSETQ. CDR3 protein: CASSFGQGGLEQYF. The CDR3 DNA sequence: TGCGCCAGCAGCTTCGGACAGGGGGGCCTGGAGCAGTACTTC.

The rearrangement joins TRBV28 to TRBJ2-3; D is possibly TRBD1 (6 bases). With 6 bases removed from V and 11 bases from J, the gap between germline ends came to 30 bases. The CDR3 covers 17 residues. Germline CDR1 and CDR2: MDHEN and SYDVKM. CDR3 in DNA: TGTGCCAGCAGCCCAATCGTGGGACACACCCTGTTCGTGAGGCAGTATTTT. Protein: CASSPIVGHTLFVRQYF.

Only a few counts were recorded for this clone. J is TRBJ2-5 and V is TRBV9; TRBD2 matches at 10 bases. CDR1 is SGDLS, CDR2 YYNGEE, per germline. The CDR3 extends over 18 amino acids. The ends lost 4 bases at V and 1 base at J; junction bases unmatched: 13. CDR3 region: CASSPQRGAGGTQETQYF. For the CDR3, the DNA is TGTGCCAGCAGCCCCCAACGGGGAGCGGGGGGGACCCAAGAGACCCAGTACTTC.

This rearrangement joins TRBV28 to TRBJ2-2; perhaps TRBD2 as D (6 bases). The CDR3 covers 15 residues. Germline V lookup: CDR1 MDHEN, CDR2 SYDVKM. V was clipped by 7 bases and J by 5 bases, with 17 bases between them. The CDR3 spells CASKVGGILTGELFF. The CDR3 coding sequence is TGTGCCAGCAAGGTCGGCGGGATTTTAACCGGGGAGCTGTTTTTT.

The CDR3 spells CASSRDIGSNQPQHF. The CDR3 nucleotides read TGTGCCAGCAGCAGGGACATAGGGAGCAATCAGCCCCAGCATTTT. The chain recombines TRBV5-8 with TRBJ1-5; possible D gene TRBD1, 6 bases. Trimming pared 4 bases from V and 1 base from J, leaving 12 bases between. CDR1 is SGHTS, CDR2 YDEGEE, per germline. The CDR3 extends over 15 amino acids.

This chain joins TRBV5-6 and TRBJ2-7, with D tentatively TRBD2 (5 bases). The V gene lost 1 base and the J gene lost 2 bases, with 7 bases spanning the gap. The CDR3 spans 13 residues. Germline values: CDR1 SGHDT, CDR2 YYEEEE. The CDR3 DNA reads TGTGCCAGCAGCTTGTACGGGACCTACGAGCAGTACTTC. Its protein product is CASSLYGTYEQYF.

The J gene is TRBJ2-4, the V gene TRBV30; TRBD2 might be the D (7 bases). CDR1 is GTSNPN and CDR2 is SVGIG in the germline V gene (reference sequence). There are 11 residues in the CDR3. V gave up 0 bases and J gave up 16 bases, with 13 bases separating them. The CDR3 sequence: CAWSVRGLFYF. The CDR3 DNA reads TGTGCCTGGAGTGTGCGGGGGCTCTTTTACTTC.

CDR3 in amino acids: CASSPGLAGDNEQFF. CDR3 sequence (DNA): TGTGCCAGCAGCCCCGGACTAGCGGGAGACAATGAGCAGTTCTTC. The gene calls are TRBV9 and TRBJ2-1; 13 bases are a match to TRBD2. This CDR3 has 15 amino acids. Germline CDR1 and CDR2: SGDLS and YYNGEE. With 4 bases clipped from V and 5 bases from J, the junction kept 3 bases outside the gene matches.

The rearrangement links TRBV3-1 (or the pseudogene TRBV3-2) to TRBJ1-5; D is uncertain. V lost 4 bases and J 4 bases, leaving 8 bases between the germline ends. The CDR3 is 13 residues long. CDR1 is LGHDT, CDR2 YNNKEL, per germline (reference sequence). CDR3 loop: CASSLQDNQPQHF. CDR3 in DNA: TGTGCCAGCAGCCTTCAGGATAATCAGCCCCAGCATTTT.

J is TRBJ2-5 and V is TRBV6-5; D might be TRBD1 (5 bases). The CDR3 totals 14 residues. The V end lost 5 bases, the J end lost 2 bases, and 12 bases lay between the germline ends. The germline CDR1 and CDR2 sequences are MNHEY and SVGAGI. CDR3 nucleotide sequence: TGTGCCAGCAGTCAGGAGACAGCACAAGAGACCCAGTACTTC. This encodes CASSQETAQETQYF.

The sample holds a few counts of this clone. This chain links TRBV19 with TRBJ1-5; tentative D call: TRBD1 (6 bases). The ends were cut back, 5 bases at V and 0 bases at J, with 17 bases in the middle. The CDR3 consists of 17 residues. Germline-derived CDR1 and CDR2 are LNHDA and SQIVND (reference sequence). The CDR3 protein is CASSSNRDLLSNQPQHF. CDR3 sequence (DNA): TGTGCCAGTAGTTCAAACAGGGACCTACTTAGCAATCAGCCCCAGCATTTT.

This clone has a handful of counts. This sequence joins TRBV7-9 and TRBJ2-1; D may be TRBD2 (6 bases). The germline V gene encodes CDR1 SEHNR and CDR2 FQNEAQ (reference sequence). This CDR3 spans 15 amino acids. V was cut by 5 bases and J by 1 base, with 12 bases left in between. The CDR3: CASSLRTKSYNEQFF. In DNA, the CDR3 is TGTGCCAGCAGCCTGCGGACTAAATCCTACAATGAGCAGTTCTTC. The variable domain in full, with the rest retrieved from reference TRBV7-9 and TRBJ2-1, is DTGVSQNPRHKITKRGQNVTFRCDPISEHNRLYWYRQTLGQGPEFLTYFQNEAQLEKSRLLSDRFSAERPKGSFSTLEIQRTEQGDSAMYLCASSLRTKSYNEQFFGPGTRLTVL.

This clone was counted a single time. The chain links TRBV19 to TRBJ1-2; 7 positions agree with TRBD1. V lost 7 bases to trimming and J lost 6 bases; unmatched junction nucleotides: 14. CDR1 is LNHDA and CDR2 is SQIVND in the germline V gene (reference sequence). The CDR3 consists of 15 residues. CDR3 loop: CASTQGRGQGDGYTF. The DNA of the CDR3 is TGTGCCAGTACCCAAGGAAGGGGCCAGGGGGATGGCTACACCTTC.

This CDR3 is CASSTEIEAFF. The CDR3 nucleotides are TGTGCCAGCTCTACTGAGATTGAAGCTTTCTTT. The chain links TRBV5-6 to TRBJ1-1; D gene unclear. The CDR3 has 11 amino acids. Germline CDR1 reads SGHDT; CDR2 reads YYEEEE. V lost 7 bases and J 7 bases, leaving 11 bases between the germline ends.

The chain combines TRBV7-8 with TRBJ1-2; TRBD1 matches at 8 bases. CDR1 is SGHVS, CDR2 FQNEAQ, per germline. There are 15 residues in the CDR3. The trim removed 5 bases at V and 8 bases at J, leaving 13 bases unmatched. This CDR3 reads CASSAPDRVDDGYTF. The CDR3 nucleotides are TGTGCCAGCAGCGCCCCGGACAGGGTGGATGACGGCTACACCTTC.

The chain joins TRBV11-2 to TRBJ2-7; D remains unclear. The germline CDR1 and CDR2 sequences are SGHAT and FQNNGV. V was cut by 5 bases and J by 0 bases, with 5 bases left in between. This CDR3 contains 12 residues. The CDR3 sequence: CASSPSSYEQYF. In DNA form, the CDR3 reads TGTGCCAGCAGCCCCAGCTCCTACGAGCAGTACTTC. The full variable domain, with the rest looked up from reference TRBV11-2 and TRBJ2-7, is EAGVAQSPRYKIIEKRQSVAFWCNPISGHATLYWYQQILGQGPKLLIQFQNNGVVDDSQLPKDRFSAERLKGVDSTLKIQPAKLEDSAVYLCASSPSSYEQYFGPGTRLTVT.